This T cell receptor (beta chain) derives from a study of cytomegalovirus exposure and HLA in healthy donors. Study at large: Drawn from HLA-typed donors, tens of millions of unique TCRs were held in an early data release.

The sample holds one count of this clone. Its antigen is unknown. Overall study results and limits: In an earlier analysis, productive rearrangement rates for most beta V segments clustered near 87% or 30%.

From germline, CDR1 is WSHSY and CDR2 SAAADI. CDR3 length equals 16 residues. Trimming removed 6 bases at V and 6 bases at J, with 20 bases between. The PCR contained 60 Vbeta and 13 Jbeta primers. This table comes from immunoSEQ multiplex PCR, and its TCRdb copy is limited to in-frame clones, with some not included. The sample lists about 190,000 clones, 60% to 80% occurring once. Sequenced input: PBMCs. The sequence was obtained from a woman aged 18-29 years in good health and CMV-seronegative. This chain joins TRBV10-2 and TRBJ1-4; D might be TRBD1 (5 bases). CDR3 DNA: TGCGCCAGCAGAGGACTCTTGGGGCGGGGGGATGAAAAACTGTTTTTT. It yields the protein CASRGLLGRGDEKLFF.